Each of the 10 T cell receptor beta chains below was sequenced from the same sample in a study of blood T cell repertoires in COVID-19. Assay: immunoSEQ multiplex PCR; the TCRdb copy retains only in-frame clones and omits some. The sample holds 200,000 to 250,000 clones, approximately 78% seen once. Sequencing was performed on peripheral blood. Receptors were obtained from a woman older than 75 with COVID-19, enrolled during active disease.

The rearrangement links TRBV6-2 or TRBV6-3 to TRBJ2-3; 12 bases align to TRBD2. V gave up 5 bases and J gave up 0 bases; unmatched junction bases: 12. Germline-derived CDR1 and CDR2 are MNHEY and SVGEGT. The CDR3 covers 19 residues. CDR3 protein: CASSDPFGTSGHSTDTQYF. The CDR3 DNA sequence: TGTGCCAGCAGTGACCCTTTTGGGACTAGCGGGCATAGCACAGATACGCAGTATTTT.

The chain has TRBV7-9 and TRBJ1-4; no definite D call. V gave up 4 bases and J gave up 4 bases, with 13 bases separating them. Germline CDR1 is SEHNR and CDR2 is FQNEAQ (reference sequence). CDR3 length: 15 amino acids. In nucleotides, the CDR3 is TGTGCCAGCAGCTCCGGTGAGGCGGGTAATGAAAAACTGTTTTTT. This translates into CASSSGEAGNEKLFF.

This chain joins TRBV6-5 and TRBJ2-7; the match to TRBD2 covers 9 bases. Losses at the gene ends were 6 bases for V and 1 base for J; bases not matched to a gene: 7. The CDR3 covers 15 residues. Germline V gene sequence: CDR1 MNHEY, CDR2 SVGAGI. The chain's CDR3 is CASSPGSGRSYEQYF. Written as DNA, the CDR3 is TGTGCCAGCAGCCCAGGGAGCGGGAGGTCCTACGAGCAGTACTTC.

In this sample, this clone turned up once. This chain connects TRBV11-2 to TRBJ1-5, with 10 bases identical to TRBD1. Losses at the gene ends were 9 bases for V and 5 bases for J; bases not matched to a gene: 4. This CDR3 is built from 13 residues. Germline CDR1 and CDR2: SGHAT and FQNNGV. CDR3 protein: CASWTGGYQPQHF. The CDR3 nucleotides read TGTGCCAGTTGGACAGGGGGATATCAGCCCCAGCATTTT.

The gene calls are TRBV10-3 and TRBJ2-3, with 8 bases aligning to TRBD2. CDR1 and CDR2 (germline): ENHRY, SYGVKD. The CDR3 has 19 residues. Trimming at V came to 7 bases and at J to 1 base, leaving 19 bases not matched to a gene. The CDR3 reads CAITPGGLAGGGGTDTQYF. For the CDR3, the DNA is TGTGCCATCACCCCGGGGGGCCTAGCGGGTGGTGGGGGCACAGATACGCAGTATTTT.

This clone was detected only a few times. The J gene is TRBJ1-2, the V gene TRBV28; no reliable D call. Trimming took 5 bases from V and 4 from J, leaving 5 bases between them. Looked up from germline, CDR1 is MDHEN and CDR2 is SYDVKM. The CDR3 runs to 11 residues. Here the CDR3 DNA reads TGTGCCAGCAGTCGGGGCTATGGCTACACCTTC. As protein: CASSRGYGYTF.

This clone was observed a handful of times. This CDR3 reads CASSLGLAGSTQYF. The CDR3 coding sequence is TGTGCCAGCAGCTTAGGGCTAGCGGGGTCTACGCAGTATTTT. This rearrangement joins TRBV7-3 to TRBJ2-3, with 9 bases fitting TRBD2. This CDR3 is 14 amino acids long. Per germline, CDR1 SGHTA and CDR2 FQGTGA. Losses at the gene ends were 2 bases for V and 8 bases for J; bases not matched to a gene: 5.

The rearrangement links TRBV5-4 to TRBJ2-7; the D gene is possibly TRBD2 (6 bases). This CDR3 is 16 amino acids long. Germline V CDR1 and CDR2: SGHNT, YYREEE (reference sequence). V gave up 4 bases and J gave up 0 bases, with 17 bases separating them. The CDR3, as DNA: TGTGCCAGCAGCCCCAGGGCCGGGAGTTTCTCCTACGAGCAGTACTTC. The encoded protein is CASSPRAGSFSYEQYF. Looking up the rest from reference TRBV5-4 and TRBJ2-7 gives the full variable domain: ETGVTQSPTHLIKTRGQQVTLRCSSQSGHNTVSWYQQALGQGPQFIFQYYREEENGRGNFPPRFSGLQFPNYSSELNVNALELDDSALYLCASSPRAGSFSYEQYFGPGTRLTVT.

This clone was found once. The chain links TRBV30 to TRBJ1-4; D might be TRBD1 (6 bases). The CDR3 spans 15 residues. Germline V gene data show CDR1 as GTSNPN and CDR2 as SVGIG (reference sequence). V was shortened by 1 base and J by 0 bases, with 9 bases between the two germline ends. In DNA, the CDR3 is TGTGCCTGGAGTGCCAACAGGGCAACTAATGAAAAACTGTTTTTT. Translated: CAWSANRATNEKLFF.

This clone was observed a handful of times. V and J are TRBV5-6 and TRBJ2-5; a weak D match, TRBD1 (6 bases). Looked up from germline, CDR1 is SGHDT and CDR2 is YYEEEE. The CDR3 sequence is 15 residues long. Deletions cut 0 bases from V and 4 bases from J, with 13 bases between. In DNA, the CDR3 is TGTGCCAGCAGCTTGGGTCCAGGGGTCGGAGAGACCCAGTACTTC. It is translated as CASSLGPGVGETQYF.